The 9 T cell receptor beta chains given below trace back to one sample, sequenced in a study of blood T cell repertoires in COVID-19. Assay used: immunoSEQ multiplex PCR; TCRdb lists only in-frame clones, some missing. The table lists 250,000 to 300,000 clones, 85% of them singletons. The sample taken for sequencing was PBMCs or T cells enriched from blood (not recorded which). Receptors were obtained from a woman in her forties or fifties who had been exposed to COVID-19.

The rearrangement joins TRBV6-2 or TRBV6-3 to TRBJ1-1; D possibly corresponds to TRBD1 (5 bases). This CDR3 is 14 amino acids long. Germline values: CDR1 MNHEY, CDR2 SVGEGT. The V gene lost 2 bases and the J gene lost 0 bases, with 7 bases spanning the gap. CDR3 sequence reads: CASSYGQMNTEAFF. The DNA of the CDR3 is TGTGCCAGCAGTTACGGACAAATGAACACTGAAGCTTTCTTT.

V usage is TRBV5-1 and J usage is TRBJ2-1; 11 bases are a match to TRBD2. Trimming took 3 bases from V and 4 from J; bases not matched to a gene: 3. The CDR3 is 15 amino acids. Germline CDR1 SGHRS, CDR2 YFSETQ. CDR3 in amino acids: CASSSLAGGYNEQFF. CDR3 DNA: TGCGCCAGCAGCTCTCTAGCGGGGGGATACAATGAGCAGTTCTTC.

The CDR3 protein is CASSSGGTEAFF. The CDR3 DNA reads TGTGCCAGCAGTTCCGGGGGAACTGAAGCTTTCTTT. This chain uses TRBV2 with TRBJ1-1; possibly TRBD1 for D (5 bases). CDR3 length: 12 amino acids. Germline CDR1 SNHLY, CDR2 FYNNEI. V gave up 5 bases and J gave up 5 bases, with 9 bases separating them.

The V gene is TRBV18, the J gene TRBJ1-2; D may be TRBD1 (6 bases). V was clipped by 3 bases and J by 5 bases, with 10 bases between them. The CDR3 consists of 13 residues. Germline loops: CDR1 KGHSH, CDR2 LQKENI. The chain's CDR3 is CASSPDRSYGYTF. CDR3 coding DNA: TGTGCCAGCTCACCGGACAGAAGTTATGGCTACACCTTC.

The V call is TRBV6-6, the J call TRBJ2-7, with D possibly TRBD1 on 6 matching bases. Trimming pared 5 bases from V and 6 bases from J, leaving 20 bases between. The CDR3 totals 15 residues. Germline V gives CDR1 MNHNY, CDR2 SVGAGI (reference sequence). DNA for the CDR3: TGTGCCAGCAGTCCACTGGGCAGGGGTGCCCCCGAGCAGTACTTC. It encodes CASSPLGRGAPEQYF.

The chain is built from TRBV19 and TRBJ1-5; D perhaps matches TRBD1 (5 bases). Trimming pared 0 bases from V and 3 bases from J, leaving 18 bases between. CDR3 length equals 18 residues. The germline CDR1 and CDR2 sequences are LNHDA and SQIVND (reference sequence). This CDR3 reads CASSIDRGEGPLNQPQHF. CDR3 DNA: TGTGCCAGTAGTATAGACCGGGGGGAAGGCCCCCTCAATCAGCCCCAGCATTTT.

The J gene is TRBJ1-5, the V gene TRBV18; maybe TRBD1 (6 bases). Germline V gene data show CDR1 as KGHSH and CDR2 as LQKENI. Trimming left V 4 bases short and J 6 bases short, with 13 bases between. This CDR3 contains 14 residues. This CDR3 reads CASSREQGSQPQHF. CDR3 in DNA: TGTGCCAGCTCACGTGAACAGGGAAGTCAGCCCCAGCATTTT.

Ten or more counts support this clone. The chain uses TRBV29-1 and TRBJ1-2; D call uncertain. The CDR3 has 13 residues. Trimming cost V 6 bases and J 4 bases, with 15 bases left between them. Per the germline V gene, CDR1 is SQVTM and CDR2 is ANQGSEA. CDR3 nucleotide sequence: TGCAGCGTCGACGCGGCTGGAGGCTATGGCTACACCTTC. Protein: CSVDAAGGYGYTF.

The rearrangement joins TRBV10-2 to TRBJ2-7, with 10 bases fitting TRBD2. Germline lookup yields CDR1 WSHSY and CDR2 SAAADI. The CDR3 extends over 14 amino acids. J lost 5 bases, V lost 7 bases, and 8 bases had no gene match. CDR3 amino acids: CASTTPSGGHEQYF. The CDR3 region has the DNA TGCGCCAGCACCACGCCTAGCGGGGGACACGAGCAGTACTTC.